The 6 T cell receptor beta chains presented below share a single source sample, sequenced in a study of regulatory T cells in long-lasting Graves disease. Time point here: newly diagnosed GD, antithyroid drugs for less than 3 months. PBMC-extracted RNA yielded the TCR library. Both iRepertoire HTBI primers and Arm-PCR of CDR3 regions were used to build the TCR beta libraries. TCRdb reprocessed the multiplex PCR reads with MiXCR, giving one entry per CDR3 protein. The sample lists approximately 310,000 distinct CDR3 sequences; about a sixth were seen once. The sequencing used peripheral blood mononuclear cells (PBMCs), collected at new diagnosis, from a patient treated with antithyroid drugs. These receptors all come from a female donor with Graves disease.

The chain couples TRBV11-2 to TRBJ1-2; 9 bases map to TRBD1. V shed 4 bases and J 1 base; nucleotides not matched to a gene: 4. Germline lookup yields CDR1 SGHAT and CDR2 FQNNGV. The CDR3 spans 15 residues. The CDR3 protein is CASSYGTGINYGYTF. For the CDR3, the DNA is TGTGCCAGCAGCTATGGGACAGGGATTAACTATGGCTACACCTTC. Looking up the rest from reference TRBV11-2 and TRBJ1-2 gives the full variable domain: EAGVAQSPRYKIIEKRQSVAFWCNPISGHATLYWYQQILGQGPKLLIQFQNNGVVDDSQLPKDRFSAERLKGVDSTLKIQPAKLEDSAVYLCASSYGTGINYGYTFGSGTRLTVV.

The V gene is TRBV2, the J gene TRBJ2-5, with TRBD1 identical over 9 bases. V lost 6 bases and J lost 5; bases outside the gene matches: 7. In germline, CDR1 is SNHLY, CDR2 FYNNEI. The CDR3 consists of 14 residues. The chain's CDR3 is CASRLTGGGETQYF. CDR3 DNA sequence: TGTGCCAGCAGACTTACAGGGGGCGGGGAGACCCAGTACTTC.

The rearrangement uses TRBV30 and TRBJ2-2, with TRBD2 as a possible D gene (5 bases). There are 15 residues in the CDR3. Germline CDR1 is GTSNPN and CDR2 is SVGIG (reference sequence). V was shortened by 0 bases and J by 4 bases, with 12 bases between the two germline ends. CDR3 DNA sequence: TGTGCCTGGAGTGTTTCCGCGGGCTTCACCGGGGAGCTGTTTTTT. It is translated as CAWSVSAGFTGELFF. The variable domain in full, completed from reference TRBV30 and TRBJ2-2, reads SQTIHQWPATLVQPVGSPLSLECTVEGTSNPNLYWYRQAAGRGLQLLFYSVGIGQISSEVPQNLSASRPQDRQFILSSKKLLLSDSGFYLCAWSVSAGFTGELFFGEGSRLTVL.

Many counts were recorded for this clonotype. The rearrangement links TRBV6-1 to TRBJ1-2; 10 nucleotides agree with TRBD1. V was pared by 5 bases and J by 4 bases, with 10 bases of the junction left unmatched. The CDR3 has 16 residues. Germline CDR1 reads MNHNS; CDR2 reads SASEGT. The DNA for the CDR3 is TGTGCCAGCAGTCCATCCGACAGGGGGCGCGGCTATGGCTACACCTTC. Translating gives CASSPSDRGRGYGYTF.

The V gene is TRBV20-1, the J gene TRBJ2-1, with TRBD1 as a possible D gene (6 bases). Deletions cut 6 bases from V and 3 bases from J, with 12 bases between. Per germline, CDR1 DFQATT and CDR2 SNEGSKA (reference sequence). The CDR3 runs 13 residues. CDR3 protein: CSATLGGYNEQFF. CDR3 nucleotide sequence: TGCAGTGCCACGTTAGGGGGCTACAATGAGCAGTTCTTC.

This clonotype was picked up many times. The chain links TRBV29-1 to TRBJ2-3; D possibly corresponds to TRBD1 (6 bases). The CDR3 sequence is 15 residues long. Trimming cost V 4 bases and J 0 bases, with 14 bases left between them. Germline V lookup: CDR1 SQVTM, CDR2 ANQGSEA. The CDR3 loop reads CSVVLQGRSTDTQYF. The CDR3 DNA reads TGCAGCGTTGTCTTACAGGGCCGAAGCACAGATACGCAGTATTTT.